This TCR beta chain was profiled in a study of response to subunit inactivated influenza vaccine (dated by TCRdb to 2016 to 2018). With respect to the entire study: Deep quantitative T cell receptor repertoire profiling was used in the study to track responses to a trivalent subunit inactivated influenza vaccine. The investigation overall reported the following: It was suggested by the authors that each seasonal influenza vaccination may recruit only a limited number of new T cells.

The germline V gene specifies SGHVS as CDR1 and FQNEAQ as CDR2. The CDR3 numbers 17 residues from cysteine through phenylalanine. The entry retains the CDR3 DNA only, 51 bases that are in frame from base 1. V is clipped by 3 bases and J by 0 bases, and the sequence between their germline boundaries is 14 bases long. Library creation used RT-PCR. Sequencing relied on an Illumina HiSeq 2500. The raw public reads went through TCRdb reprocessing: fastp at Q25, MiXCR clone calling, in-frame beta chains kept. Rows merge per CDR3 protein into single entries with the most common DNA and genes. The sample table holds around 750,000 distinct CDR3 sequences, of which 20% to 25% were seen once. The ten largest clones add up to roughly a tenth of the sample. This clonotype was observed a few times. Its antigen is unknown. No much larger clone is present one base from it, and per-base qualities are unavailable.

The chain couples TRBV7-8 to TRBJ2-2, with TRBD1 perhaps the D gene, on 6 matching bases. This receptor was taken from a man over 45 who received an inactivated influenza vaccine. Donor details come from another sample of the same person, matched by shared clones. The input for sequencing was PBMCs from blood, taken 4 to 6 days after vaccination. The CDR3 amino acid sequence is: CASSFRQGHPNTGELFF. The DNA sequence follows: TGTGCCAGCAGCTTCAGGCAGGGACATCCGAACACCGGGGAGCTGTTTTTT.